One and the same sample provided the 27 T cell receptor beta chains below, sequenced in a study of blood T cells in healthy people across ages. The second PCR ran roughly 7 to 12 cycles with a sample-barcoded 5' primer and J-beta primers. MiXCR was run by TCRdb on the 5' RACE reads, yielding one entry per CDR3 protein. The table records around 280,000 distinct CDR3 sequences, around 27% of them present only once. Material: blood. Receptors were obtained from a woman between 65 and 79 years old in good health.

The chain couples TRBV20-1 to TRBJ2-5, with 8 bases aligning to TRBD1. CDR1 and CDR2 from the germline V gene are DFQATT and SNEGSKA (reference sequence). CDR3 length equals 14 residues. The V gene end was trimmed by 3 bases and the J gene end by 11 bases; junction bases not matched to a gene: 14. The CDR3 is CSARGAGGLGEQYF. The CDR3 DNA is TGCAGTGCTAGGGGAGCAGGGGGCCTAGGGGAGCAGTACTTC.

In its sample, this clonotype was seen a few times. The rearrangement links TRBV5-1 to TRBJ2-1; 11 bases agree with TRBD2. Per the germline V gene, CDR1 is SGHRS and CDR2 is YFSETQ. This CDR3 has 15 residues. Trimming removed 6 bases from V and 9 bases from J; junction bases left unmatched: 11. The CDR3 reads CASTTTGTSGGEQFF. The CDR3 DNA reads TGCGCCAGCACCACGACCGGGACTAGCGGCGGTGAGCAGTTCTTC.

This clonotype was detected many times. The chain's CDR3 is CSVRSRLTYEQYF. The CDR3 region has the DNA TGCAGCGTCCGCTCTCGGCTAACCTACGAGCAGTACTTC. The chain carries TRBV29-1 and TRBJ2-5, with D unclear. The J call may be incorrect, as the DNA end agrees better with TRBJ2-7. Per the germline V gene, CDR1 is SQVTM and CDR2 is ANQGSEA. This CDR3 has 13 amino acids.

V and J are TRBV6-2 or TRBV6-3 and TRBJ2-2, with 9 bases matching TRBD1. The CDR3 contains 14 residues. Germline trimming cut 6 bases from V and 8 bases from J; bases unmatched to any gene: 7. CDR1 and CDR2 (germline): MNHEY, SVGEGT. CDR3 amino acids: CASRRTGVLGELFF. CDR3 sequence (DNA): TGTGCCAGCAGACGGACAGGGGTTCTGGGGGAGCTGTTTTTT.

This clonotype was detected many times. The CDR3 DNA follows: TGTGCCACCTCTCCTTGGACAGGGGGAAAAGATACGCAGTATTTT. This translates into CATSPWTGGKDTQYF. The chain joins TRBV28 to TRBJ2-3; 10 nucleotides match TRBD1. The V gene end was trimmed by 10 bases and the J gene end by 5 bases; junction bases not matched to a gene: 12. The CDR3 covers 15 residues. Germline V gene sequence: CDR1 MDHEN, CDR2 SYDVKM.

This clonotype was found a few times. The V and J genes are TRBV4-3 and TRBJ2-3; 9 bases line up with TRBD2. CDR1 and CDR2 (germline): LGHNA, YSLEER. The CDR3 is 15 residues long. V gave up 1 base and J gave up 4 bases; unmatched junction bases: 3. CDR3 bases: TGCGCCAGCAGCCAAGCGCGGGAGGGCCCAGATACGCAGTATTTT. Translation: CASSQAREGPDTQYF.

The sample holds a few counts of this clonotype. The chain uses TRBV4-1 and TRBJ2-5, with a possible D match to TRBD2 (5 bases). The CDR3 spans 15 residues. Germline V gives CDR1 MGHRA, CDR2 YSYEKL. Trimming took 1 base from V and 5 from J, leaving 14 bases between them. The chain's CDR3 is CASSQVLGAGETQYF. CDR3 nucleotides: TGCGCCAGCAGCCAAGTTCTGGGAGCTGGGGAGACCCAGTACTTC.

The rearrangement uses TRBV7-2 and TRBJ2-4; D ambiguous. Per germline, CDR1 SGHTA and CDR2 FQGNSA. V was pared by 1 base and J by 8 bases, with 9 bases between. CDR3 size: 13 residues. CDR3 coding DNA: TGTGCCAGCAGCTTAGATGGTAGGGACATTCAGTACTTC. As protein: CASSLDGRDIQYF.

This clonotype has ten or more counts. J is TRBJ2-6 and V is TRBV19; no reliable D call. Germline lookup yields CDR1 LNHDA and CDR2 SQIVND (reference sequence). The CDR3 consists of 14 residues. Trimming took off 7 bases at V and 2 bases at J, with 9 bases between the two ends. The CDR3 protein is CASMTGTGANVLTF. CDR3 sequence (DNA): TGTGCCAGTATGACCGGCACTGGGGCCAACGTCCTGACTTTC.

A few counts support this clonotype. The genes are TRBV4-3 and TRBJ1-4; 11 nucleotides agree with TRBD1. This CDR3 has 16 amino acids. The junction had 7 bases not matched to a gene; V was cut back by 3 bases and J by 7 bases. Germline V gives CDR1 LGHNA, CDR2 YSLEER. The CDR3 DNA sequence: TGCGCCAGCAGCCAGTCTGGGGACAGGGGGACTGAAAAACTGTTTTTT. Protein product: CASSQSGDRGTEKLFF.

The sample holds a few counts of this clonotype. This rearrangement joins TRBV5-5 to TRBJ2-6, with D possibly being TRBD1 (5 bases). V lost 1 base and J 2 bases, leaving 16 bases between the germline ends. Germline V CDR1 and CDR2: SGHKS, YYEKEE (reference sequence). The CDR3 has 18 residues. The CDR3 spells CASSLPTGSLAGANVLTF. In DNA form, the CDR3 reads TGTGCCAGCAGCTTGCCTACAGGATCCTTGGCTGGGGCCAACGTCCTGACTTTC.

This clonotype has more than one count but fewer than ten. A much larger clone sits a single nucleotide away, making a read error possible. The chain uses TRBV28 and TRBJ2-7, with D hard to call. Germline CDR1 reads MDHEN; CDR2 reads SYDVKM. CDR3 size: 15 residues. The CDR3 coding sequence is TGTGCCTGCAGTCAACACGACTCAAGACCCTACGAGCAGTACTTC. Amino acid sequence: CACSQHDSRPYEQYF.

Details on this clonotype: A much more abundant neighbour one base away suggests this may be a read error. The chain couples TRBV20-1 to TRBJ2-5; possibly TRBD1 for D (6 bases). The CDR3 length is 13 residues. The germline V gene encodes CDR1 DFQATT and CDR2 SNEGSKA (reference sequence). The CDR3, as DNA: TGCAGTGCTCGACAGGTTTTACAAGAGGCCCAGTACTTC. It yields the protein CSARQVLQEAQYF.

The chain has TRBV6-5 and TRBJ2-7; D may be TRBD2 (5 bases). V was clipped by 5 bases and J by 0 bases, with 14 bases between them. The CDR3 loop spans 15 amino acids. Germline V gives CDR1 MNHEY, CDR2 SVGAGI. CDR3 bases: TGTGCCAGCAGTCTGGGCTCCCGGGGCTCCTACGAGCAGTACTTC. Protein: CASSLGSRGSYEQYF.

The CDR3, as DNA: TGTGCCAGCAGCTTTGGGACAGGGGCCGAGACCCAGTACTTC. Protein: CASSFGTGAETQYF. The J gene is TRBJ2-5, the V gene TRBV5-5; 10 positions agree with TRBD1. V dropped 2 bases and J dropped 5; count of bases not matched to a gene: 3. The CDR3 is 14 amino acids. Germline CDR1 SGHKS, CDR2 YYEKEE (reference sequence).

This clonotype turned up a few times. The chain links TRBV2 to TRBJ2-5; the match to TRBD2 covers 9 bases. The assigned J gene may be wrong: the sequence end matches TRBJ2-7 better. From germline, CDR1 is SNHLY and CDR2 FYNNEI. This CDR3 region has 15 residues. As DNA, the CDR3 is TGTGCCAGCAGTTTAGCGGGAGCCGCCTCCTACGAGCAGTACTTC. Translated: CASSLAGAASYEQYF.

This clonotype has more than one count but fewer than ten. This chain joins TRBV18 and TRBJ2-7, with D uncertain. The CDR3 totals 12 residues. Germline assignment: CDR1 KGHSH and CDR2 LQKENI. The V and J ends lost 5 bases and 0 bases respectively, with 5 bases between them. The CDR3 DNA is TGTGCCAGCTCAGCCTTCTCCTACGAGCAGTACTTC. Its protein product is CASSAFSYEQYF.

This clonotype was picked up a small number of times. The V gene is TRBV21-1, the J gene TRBJ2-7; TRBD1, the D gene given by the table, was not confirmed from the DNA. TRBV21-1 is deemed a pseudogene. This CDR3 has 17 residues. The CDR3: CASLRVGHLLFHYEQYF. For the CDR3, the DNA is TGTGCCAGCCTCCGCGTAGGACACCTCCTTTTCCACTACGAGCAGTACTTC.

The rearrangement uses TRBV20-1 and TRBJ1-1; 11 positions agree with TRBD1. The CDR3 runs to 15 residues. Germline V gene lookup returns CDR1 DFQATT and CDR2 SNEGSKA (reference sequence). V gave up 3 bases and J gave up 7 bases; unmatched junction bases: 10. CDR3 region: CSARRGTGGAVEAFF. CDR3 in DNA: TGCAGTGCTAGGAGGGGGACAGGGGGGGCGGTTGAAGCTTTCTTT.

This sequence joins TRBV5-1 and TRBJ2-3; TRBD2 aligns across 10 bases. Germline V gene data show CDR1 as SGHRS and CDR2 as YFSETQ. The ends lost 5 bases at V and 2 bases at J; junction bases unmatched: 8. This CDR3 is 16 amino acids long. CDR3 in DNA: TGCGCCAGCAGAGAAATAGCGGGGGGCCCCACAGATACGCAGTATTTT. It specifies CASREIAGGPTDTQYF.

The sample holds a few counts of this clonotype. The V gene is TRBV20-1, the J gene TRBJ2-1; 7 bases align to TRBD1. The junction had 12 bases not matched to a gene; V was cut back by 6 bases and J by 7 bases. Germline CDR1 is DFQATT and CDR2 is SNEGSKA (reference sequence). The CDR3 consists of 14 residues. The CDR3 loop reads CSAHRQGNWNEQFF. Here the CDR3 DNA reads TGCAGTGCCCATAGACAGGGCAACTGGAATGAGCAGTTCTTC.

To note about this clonotype: One junction end disagrees with the germline gene, perhaps due to a read error. V and J are TRBV20-1 and TRBJ2-3; a possible D gene is TRBD1 (6 bases). Germline V lookup: CDR1 DFQATT, CDR2 SNEGSKA (reference sequence). The CDR3 has 13 residues. CDR3 nucleotide sequence: TGCAGTGCTCCCTGGACAGTAACAGGTACGCAGTATTTT. Residues: CSAPWTVTGTQYF.

This clonotype was seen more than once but under ten times. The genes are TRBV20-1 and TRBJ2-7, with D maybe TRBD2 (5 bases). Near its end, the DNA agrees better with TRBJ2-1, so the J call may be wrong. The CDR3 is 14 amino acids. Germline CDR1 DFQATT, CDR2 SNEGSKA (reference sequence). The CDR3 loop reads CRALRPGYYNEQFF. The CDR3 nucleotides are TGCAGAGCCCTAAGACCGGGGTATTACAATGAGCAGTTCTTC.

The V call is TRBV5-1, the J call TRBJ2-5; 10 bases agree with TRBD2. Gene TRBJ2-1 matches the end of the DNA better, so the J call may be wrong. The length of the CDR3 is 14 residues. Germline lookup yields CDR1 SGHRS and CDR2 YFSETQ. CDR3 loop: CASSLSELAGLQFF. The CDR3 bases are TGCGCCAGCAGCTTGTCGGAACTAGCGGGATTGCAGTTCTTC.

In this sample, this clonotype turned up many times. The CDR3 bases are TGTGCCGCCGCGGCGGGGGCTAATGAAAAACTGTTTTTT. This translates into CAAAAGANEKLFF. This chain uses TRBV10-3 with TRBJ1-4; D may be TRBD1 (5 bases). CDR1 ENHRY and CDR2 SYGVKD come from the germline V gene. CDR3 length: 13 amino acids. The germline V and J ends were trimmed by 11 bases and 3 bases, with 13 bases remaining between them.

V gene TRBV6-5 combines with J gene TRBJ2-1; TRBD2 matches at 9 bases. The DNA matches TRBJ2-7 better at its end, which makes the J call doubtful. The CDR3 covers 17 residues. Germline assignment: CDR1 MNHEY and CDR2 SVGAGI. The CDR3 coding sequence is TGTGCCAGCAGTTACAGGGGGAAGCGGGAGGCTTCCTACGAGCAGTACTTC. Amino acid sequence: CASSYRGKREASYEQYF.

J is TRBJ2-1 and V is TRBV20-1; 7 nucleotides line up with TRBD2. This CDR3 spans 15 amino acids. Germline V gives CDR1 DFQATT, CDR2 SNEGSKA (reference sequence). V trimming: 0 bases; J trimming: 8 bases; junction bases outside the gene matches: 10. The CDR3 spells CSARDPWGGVDEQFF. The CDR3 nucleotides are TGCAGTGCTAGAGACCCATGGGGGGGAGTAGATGAGCAGTTCTTC.